This entry features one T cell receptor beta chain sequence. The entry originates in a study of OX40 agonist ivuxolimab in advanced cancers. Generated by immunoSEQ multiplex PCR, the TCRdb table keeps only in-frame clones and is missing some. Among about 20,000 clones listed, approximately 90% were seen once. The CDR3 totals 14 residues. The junction had 4 bases not matched to a gene; V was cut back by 6 bases and J by 2 bases. Germline V gene lookup returns CDR1 MNHEY and CDR2 SMNVEV (reference sequence). V is TRBV27 and J is TRBJ2-7; 10 nucleotides match TRBD1. Here the sequenced sample was CD4+ or CD8+ T cells sorted from blood, taken in a trial of the OX40 agonist ivuxolimab. This TCR was sampled from an adult with an advanced solid tumor such as melanoma, head and neck, liver or kidney cancer. In DNA, the CDR3 is TGTGCCAGCAGCTTAGGGACAGGGGCCTACGAGCAGTACTTC. Translated, it gives CASSLGTGAYEQYF.